Presented here are 21 T cell receptor beta chains from one specimen sequenced in a study of graft-versus-host responses after intestinal transplantation. Antigens of these TCRs are unknown. Sequencing used immunoSEQ multiplex PCR; TCRdb keeps in-frame clones, though not all of them. The sample consists of more than 95,000 clones, about 94% of them appearing once. The sequencing used unstimulated CD4+ T cells sorted from spleen or lymph node cells, collected before intestinal transplant. The receptors were gathered from a human donor who received an intestinal transplant.

The CDR3 here is CASSSLRTGGIGYTF. The CDR3 coding sequence is TGTGCCAGCAGCTCCTTACGGACAGGGGGAATAGGCTACACCTTC. The rearrangement uses TRBV11-2 and TRBJ1-2; 10 bases fit TRBD1. Germline CDR1 SGHAT, CDR2 FQNNGV. Losses at the gene ends were 4 bases for V and 8 bases for J; bases not matched to a gene: 10. This CDR3 has 15 residues.

This sequence joins TRBV27 and TRBJ1-5; 10 nucleotides align to TRBD1. J lost 5 bases, V lost 0 bases, and 7 bases had no gene match. This CDR3 comprises 17 residues. The germline V gene encodes CDR1 MNHEY and CDR2 SMNVEV (reference sequence). The CDR3 DNA is TGTGCCAGCAGTTTATCCGGGACAGGGGCCCGCTATCAGCCCCAGCATTTT. Protein sequence: CASSLSGTGARYQPQHF.

The chain is built from TRBV19 and TRBJ1-5, with 7 bases aligning to TRBD1. This CDR3 spans 13 amino acids. V dropped 9 bases and J dropped 5; count of bases not matched to a gene: 7. Germline CDR1 and CDR2: LNHDA and SQIVND (reference sequence). CDR3 loop: CARGHRGDQPQHF. In nucleotides, the CDR3 is TGTGCCAGAGGGCACAGGGGTGATCAGCCCCAGCATTTT.

The chain joins TRBV18 to TRBJ1-6; D remains unclear. Deletions cut 3 bases from V and 0 bases from J, with 12 bases between. CDR3 length: 17 residues. From germline, CDR1 is KGHSH and CDR2 LQKENI. The CDR3 spells CASSPALPSSYNSPLHF. In DNA form, the CDR3 reads TGTGCCAGCTCACCCGCGCTCCCGAGCTCCTATAATTCACCCCTCCACTTT.

The rearrangement joins TRBV2 to TRBJ2-3; 9 positions match TRBD1. CDR1 and CDR2 (germline): SNHLY, FYNNEI. The CDR3 runs to 14 residues. Germline trimming cut 6 bases from V and 7 bases from J; bases unmatched to any gene: 8. In DNA, the CDR3 is TGTGCCAGCAGGTTCGGGACAGGGTTCAATACGCAGTATTTT. Its translation is CASRFGTGFNTQYF.

This chain uses TRBV5-6 with TRBJ2-7; the match to TRBD2 covers 10 bases. The V gene end was trimmed by 4 bases and the J gene end by 5 bases; junction bases not matched to a gene: 6. CDR3 length: 14 amino acids. CDR1 is SGHDT and CDR2 is YYEEEE in the germline V gene. The CDR3 DNA reads as TGTGCCAGCAGCAGCGCTAGCGGGAGCCACGAGCAGTACTTC. As protein: CASSSASGSHEQYF.

V and J are TRBV2 and TRBJ1-2; a weak D match, TRBD1 (5 bases). The CDR3 length is 13 residues. CDR1 is SNHLY, CDR2 FYNNEI, per germline. Trimming took 5 bases from V and 4 from J, leaving 11 bases between them. CDR3 nucleotide sequence: TGTGCCAGCAGTCGACAGCCGCTCTATGGCTACACCTTC. Protein sequence: CASSRQPLYGYTF.

The chain employs TRBV5-4 and TRBJ2-3, with D uncertain. The CDR3 spans 15 residues. Germline CDR1 and CDR2: SGHNT and YYREEE (reference sequence). V was shortened by 0 bases and J by 3 bases, with 11 bases between the two germline ends. This CDR3 reads CASSLDRSWTDTQYF. CDR3 coding DNA: TGTGCCAGCAGCTTGGACCGGAGTTGGACAGATACGCAGTATTTT.

V and J are TRBV29-1 and TRBJ2-3; D might be TRBD1 (7 bases). This CDR3 spans 13 amino acids. The germline gives CDR1 SQVTM, CDR2 ANQGSEA. V was pared by 3 bases and J by 6 bases, with 13 bases between. In DNA form, the CDR3 reads TGCAGCGTTGATCGGCAGGGGGGTGATACGCAGTATTTT. Translating gives CSVDRQGGDTQYF.

V usage is TRBV29-1 and J usage is TRBJ2-3, with D perhaps matching TRBD2 (5 bases). Germline CDR1 is SQVTM and CDR2 is ANQGSEA. The CDR3 covers 13 residues. V was pared by 6 bases and J by 2 bases, with 12 bases between. CDR3 region: CSVKELVTDTQYF. The DNA for the CDR3 is TGCAGCGTCAAGGAACTAGTCACAGATACGCAGTATTTT.

V gene TRBV7-9 combines with J gene TRBJ1-2, with 7 bases matching TRBD1. This CDR3 has 14 residues. With V trimmed by 4 bases and J by 8 bases, 10 bases remained unmatched. Germline-derived CDR1 and CDR2 are SEHNR and FQNEAQ (reference sequence). CDR3 DNA sequence: TGTGCCAGCAGCTCCACAGGGGATATAAGAGGCTACACCTTC. This codes for CASSSTGDIRGYTF.

The CDR3 bases are TGTGCCAGCAGTTTATATTTAGCGGGAGGGGTATACAATGAGCAGTTCTTC. Translated, it gives CASSLYLAGGVYNEQFF. This chain connects TRBV27 to TRBJ2-1; TRBD2 agrees at 11 bases. Germline V gene data show CDR1 as MNHEY and CDR2 as SMNVEV (reference sequence). J was trimmed by 4 bases and V by 1 base; bases with no gene match: 6. The CDR3 has 17 residues.

The gene calls are TRBV25-1 and TRBJ2-4; TRBD1 agrees at 10 bases. Unmatched junction bases numbered 5, after V lost 4 bases and J lost 8 bases. CDR3 length equals 14 residues. The germline gives CDR1 MGHDK, CDR2 SYGVNS. CDR3 amino acids: CASSGPGQGDIQYF. The CDR3 nucleotides read TGTGCCAGCAGTGGCCCCGGACAGGGGGACATTCAGTACTTC.

This clone was seen more than once but under ten times. V is TRBV6-1 and J is TRBJ2-7; TRBD1 is a possible D gene (7 bases). The CDR3 has 15 amino acids. Germline CDR1 is MNHNS and CDR2 is SASEGT. With 3 bases removed from V and 2 bases from J, the gap between germline ends came to 14 bases. This CDR3 is CASSERQGGTYEQYF. CDR3 nucleotides: TGTGCCAGCAGTGAGAGGCAGGGGGGCACCTACGAGCAGTACTTC.

This chain connects TRBV9 to TRBJ2-5; 12 bases fit TRBD2. The CDR3 is 16 amino acids. V lost 0 bases, J lost 1 base, and 1 base stayed unmatched. Germline V gives CDR1 SGDLS, CDR2 YYNGEE. The CDR3 DNA follows: TGTGCCAGCAGCGTAGGACTAGCGGGGGCCCAAGAGACCCAGTACTTC. Translation: CASSVGLAGAQETQYF.

Details on this clone: One junction end does not reproduce the germline sequence, and a read error may be involved. The chain carries TRBV5-1 and TRBJ2-1, with 13 bases fitting TRBD2. This CDR3 is built from 15 residues. CDR1 and CDR2 from the germline V gene are SGHRS and YFSETQ. CDR3 bases: TGCGCCAGCAGCCACGGACTAGCGGGGGACAATGAGCGGTTCTTC. Translated: CASSHGLAGDNERFF.

The V gene is TRBV5-1, the J gene TRBJ2-7; a weak D match, TRBD1 (6 bases). Germline V gene data show CDR1 as SGHRS and CDR2 as YFSETQ. The V end lost 4 bases, the J end lost 5 bases, and 19 bases lay between the germline ends. This CDR3 region has 15 residues. The CDR3 is CASSPGPTGMDEQYF. For the CDR3, the DNA is TGCGCCAGCAGCCCAGGCCCTACAGGGATGGACGAGCAGTACTTC.

This chain uses TRBV5-4 with TRBJ2-5; 7 nucleotides align to TRBD2. The V gene end was trimmed by 3 bases and the J gene end by 1 base; junction bases not matched to a gene: 6. Germline V gene data show CDR1 as SGHNT and CDR2 as YYREEE (reference sequence). The CDR3 spans 15 residues. The CDR3 here is CASSSSSGIQETQYF. The CDR3 bases are TGTGCCAGCAGCTCGTCTAGCGGAATCCAAGAGACCCAGTACTTC.

The chain is built from TRBV9 and TRBJ2-1; 7 nucleotides agree with TRBD2. The CDR3 covers 15 residues. Trimming removed 0 bases from V and 0 bases from J; junction bases left unmatched: 0. The germline V gene has CDR1 SGDLS and CDR2 YYNGEE. The CDR3 DNA is TGTGCCAGCAGCGTAGCGGGAGGCTCCTACAATGAGCAGTTCTTC. It yields the protein CASSVAGGSYNEQFF.

This clone was observed once. The rearrangement links TRBV28 to TRBJ2-1; 10 bases align to TRBD2. CDR3 length: 15 residues. V lost 2 bases and J lost 13; bases outside the gene matches: 11. Germline V lookup: CDR1 MDHEN, CDR2 SYDVKM. The CDR3 DNA reads TGTGCCAGCAGTTTAAGGCTAGCGGGAGAGTCCCGACAGTTCTTC. Translating it yields CASSLRLAGESRQFF. The full variable domain, in which reference TRBV28 and TRBJ2-1 provide the parts outside the CDR3, is DVKVTQSSRYLVKRTGEKVFLECVQDMDHENMFWYRQDPGLGLRLIYFSYDVKMKEKGDIPEGYSVSREKKERFSLILESASTNQTSMYLCASSLRLAGESRQFFGPGTRLTVL.

This clone was counted a single time. The chain combines TRBV30 with TRBJ1-3; TRBD1 might be the D (6 bases). V was clipped by 1 base and J by 4 bases, with 11 bases between them. CDR1 is GTSNPN and CDR2 is SVGIG in the germline V gene (reference sequence). This CDR3 is 14 amino acids long. CDR3 loop: CAWSGNRVGNTIYF. In nucleotides, the CDR3 is TGTGCCTGGAGTGGGAACAGGGTCGGAAACACCATATATTTT.